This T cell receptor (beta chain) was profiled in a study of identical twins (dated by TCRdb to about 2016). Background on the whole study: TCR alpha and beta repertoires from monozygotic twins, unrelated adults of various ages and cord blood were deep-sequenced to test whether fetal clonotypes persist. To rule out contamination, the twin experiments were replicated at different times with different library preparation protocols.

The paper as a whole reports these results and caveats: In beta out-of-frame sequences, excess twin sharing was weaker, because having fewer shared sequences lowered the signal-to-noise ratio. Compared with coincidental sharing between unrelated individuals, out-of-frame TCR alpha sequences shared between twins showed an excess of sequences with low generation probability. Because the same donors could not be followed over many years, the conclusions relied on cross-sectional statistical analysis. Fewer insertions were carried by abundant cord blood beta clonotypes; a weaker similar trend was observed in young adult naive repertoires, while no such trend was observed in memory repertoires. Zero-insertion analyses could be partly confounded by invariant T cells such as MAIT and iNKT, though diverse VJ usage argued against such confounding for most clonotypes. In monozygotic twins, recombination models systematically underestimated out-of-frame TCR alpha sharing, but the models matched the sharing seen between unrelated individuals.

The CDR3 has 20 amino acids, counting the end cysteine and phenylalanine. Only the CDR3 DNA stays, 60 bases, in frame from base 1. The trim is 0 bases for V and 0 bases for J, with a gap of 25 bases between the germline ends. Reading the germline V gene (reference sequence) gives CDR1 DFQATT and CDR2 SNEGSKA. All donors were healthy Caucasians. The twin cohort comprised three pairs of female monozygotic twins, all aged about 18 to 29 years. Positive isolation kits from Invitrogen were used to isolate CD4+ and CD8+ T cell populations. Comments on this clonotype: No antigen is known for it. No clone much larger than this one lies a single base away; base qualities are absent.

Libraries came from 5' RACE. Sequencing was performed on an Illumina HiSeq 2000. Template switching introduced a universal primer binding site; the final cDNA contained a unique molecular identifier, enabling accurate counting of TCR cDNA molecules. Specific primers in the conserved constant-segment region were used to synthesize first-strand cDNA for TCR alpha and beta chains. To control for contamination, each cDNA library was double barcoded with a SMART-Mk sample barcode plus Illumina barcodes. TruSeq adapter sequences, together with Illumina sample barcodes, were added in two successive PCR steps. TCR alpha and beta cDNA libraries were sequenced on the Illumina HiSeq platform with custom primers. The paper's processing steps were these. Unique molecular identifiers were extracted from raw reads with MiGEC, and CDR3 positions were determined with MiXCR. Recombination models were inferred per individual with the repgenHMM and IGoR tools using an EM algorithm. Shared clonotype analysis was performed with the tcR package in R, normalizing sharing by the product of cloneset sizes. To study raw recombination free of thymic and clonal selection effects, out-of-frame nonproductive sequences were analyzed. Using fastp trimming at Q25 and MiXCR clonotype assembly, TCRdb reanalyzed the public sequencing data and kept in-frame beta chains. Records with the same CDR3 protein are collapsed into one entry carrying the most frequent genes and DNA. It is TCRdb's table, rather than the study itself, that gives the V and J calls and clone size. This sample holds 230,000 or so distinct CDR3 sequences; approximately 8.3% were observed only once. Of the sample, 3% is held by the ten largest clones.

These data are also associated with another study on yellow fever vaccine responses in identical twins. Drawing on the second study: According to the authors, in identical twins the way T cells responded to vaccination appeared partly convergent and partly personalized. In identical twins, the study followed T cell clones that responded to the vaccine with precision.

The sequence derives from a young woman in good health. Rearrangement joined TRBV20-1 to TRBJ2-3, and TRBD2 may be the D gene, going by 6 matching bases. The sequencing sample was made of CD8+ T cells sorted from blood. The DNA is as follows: TGCAGTGCTAGAGATAGTGCTGCGGGACCTTCCGTACTCAGCACAGATACGCAGTATTTT. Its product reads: CSARDSAAGPSVLSTDTQYF.